This T cell receptor (beta chain) comes out of a study of blood T cell repertoires in COVID-19. At the level of the study: The United States, Italy and Spain were the sources of the acute and convalescent COVID-19 samples. PBMCs, B-cell-depleted T cells, or T cells provided the cDNA or gDNA that made up the material.

This CDR3 has 14 amino acids. Germline V gene sequence: CDR1 LGHDT, CDR2 YNNKEL (reference sequence). With 0 bases removed from V and 3 bases from J, the gap between germline ends came to 6 bases. In the source study's methods: Reference gene primer amplification in the assay estimated nucleated cell counts. Only in-frame clones appear in the TCRdb table, and some are missing; sequencing was by immunoSEQ multiplex PCR. V, J and clone size are taken as reported in that table, and D and trimming were inferred from the DNA itself. Found here are 150,000 to 190,000 clones, approximately 82% of them singletons; the top ten hold approximately 9.4%.

The sequence derives from a woman aged 45-60 years with acute or convalescent COVID-19. The genes are TRBV3-1 (or the pseudogene TRBV3-2) and TRBJ1-5, with D possibly matching TRBD1 (5 bases). The material sequenced was peripheral blood. The CDR3: CASSQEGPNQPQHF. In DNA, the CDR3 is TGTGCCAGCAGCCAAGAGGGGCCCAATCAGCCCCAGCATTTT.